The clone carrying this T cell receptor beta chain showed up just a few times. TCRdb redid the calling of the 5' RACE reads with MiXCR, one entry per CDR3 protein. The repertoire consists of fewer than 900,000 distinct CDR3 sequences, with about 20% occurring once and the leading ten covering roughly 4.3%. This specimen comes from a study of identical twins. The CDR3 runs to 15 residues. V lost 6 bases, J lost 0 bases, and 13 bases lay in between. Germline V gives CDR1 ENHRY, CDR2 SYGVKD. These records were also assigned to another study, of T cells expressing NK-cell markers.

This clonotype originated in a woman aged 18-35 years in good health. This chain links TRBV10-3 with TRBJ2-3; D tentatively fits TRBD1 or TRBD2 (5 bases each). Sequenced input: PBMCs. CDR3 nucleotide sequence: TGTGCCATCAGCCGGCAGGGACCCAGCACAGATACGCAGTATTTT. Translated, it gives CAISRQGPSTDTQYF.